The clone carrying this T cell receptor beta chain was seen a handful of times. The antigen is undetermined. The source of the sample is a study of T cell responses to AZD1222 COVID-19 vaccine. Study-wide findings and caveats: Close to half of spike-specific TCRs reportedly recognize unmutated variant regions.

Sequenced by immunoSEQ multiplex PCR; TCRdb stores in-frame clones only, minus some. The sample has 100,000 or so clones; just under 90% are singletons. Deletions cut 9 bases from V and 2 bases from J, with 13 bases between. This CDR3 is 13 amino acids long. Germline CDR1 and CDR2: SNHLY and FYNNEI. The chain has TRBV2 and TRBJ1-1; D is unclear. The material was peripheral blood, obtained on day 0 of AZD1222 vaccination. The sequence derives from an adult in good health. The CDR3 DNA follows: TGTGCCAGTCTGAGATTCTTTAACACTGAAGCTTTCTTT. Its protein product is CASLRFFNTEAFF.